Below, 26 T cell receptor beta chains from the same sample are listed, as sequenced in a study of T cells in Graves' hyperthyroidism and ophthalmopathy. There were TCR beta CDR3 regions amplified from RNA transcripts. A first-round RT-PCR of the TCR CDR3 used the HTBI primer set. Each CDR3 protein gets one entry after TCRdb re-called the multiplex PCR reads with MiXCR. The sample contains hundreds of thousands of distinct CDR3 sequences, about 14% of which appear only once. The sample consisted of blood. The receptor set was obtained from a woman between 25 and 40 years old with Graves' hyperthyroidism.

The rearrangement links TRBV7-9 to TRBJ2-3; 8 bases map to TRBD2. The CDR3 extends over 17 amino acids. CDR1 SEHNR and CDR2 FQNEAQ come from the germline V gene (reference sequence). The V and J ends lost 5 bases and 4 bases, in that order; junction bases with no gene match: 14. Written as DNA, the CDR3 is TGTGCCAGCAGCCCTGGGGGCCGGACTAGCATATCAGATACGCAGTATTTT. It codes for CASSPGGRTSISDTQYF.

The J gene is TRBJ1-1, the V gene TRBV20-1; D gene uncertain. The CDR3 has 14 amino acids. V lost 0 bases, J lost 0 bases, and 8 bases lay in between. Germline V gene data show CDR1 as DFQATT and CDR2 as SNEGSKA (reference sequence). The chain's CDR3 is CSARDPRMNTEAFF. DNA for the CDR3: TGCAGTGCTAGAGATCCAAGAATGAACACTGAAGCTTTCTTT.

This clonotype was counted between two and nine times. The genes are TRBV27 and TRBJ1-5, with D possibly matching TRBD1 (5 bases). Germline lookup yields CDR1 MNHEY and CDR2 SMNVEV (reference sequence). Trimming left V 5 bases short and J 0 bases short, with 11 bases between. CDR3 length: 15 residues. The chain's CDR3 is CASSIQGYSNQPQHF. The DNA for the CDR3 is TGTGCCAGCAGTATCCAGGGTTATAGCAATCAGCCCCAGCATTTT.

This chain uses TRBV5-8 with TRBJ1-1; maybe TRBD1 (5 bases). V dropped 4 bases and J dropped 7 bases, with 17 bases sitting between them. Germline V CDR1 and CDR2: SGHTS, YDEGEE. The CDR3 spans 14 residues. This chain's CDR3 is CASSPSSGADEAFF. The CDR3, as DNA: TGTGCCAGCAGCCCCTCGTCCGGGGCTGATGAAGCTTTCTTT.

CDR3: CASSPGPGAGDGELFF. CDR3 bases: TGCGCCAGCAGCCCCGGACCAGGGGCGGGAGATGGGGAGCTGTTTTTT. The chain recombines TRBV4-3 with TRBJ2-2, with D tentatively TRBD2 (7 bases). CDR1 LGHNA and CDR2 YSLEER come from the germline V gene. CDR3 length equals 16 residues. Trimming removed 4 bases from V and 8 bases from J, with 20 bases in between.

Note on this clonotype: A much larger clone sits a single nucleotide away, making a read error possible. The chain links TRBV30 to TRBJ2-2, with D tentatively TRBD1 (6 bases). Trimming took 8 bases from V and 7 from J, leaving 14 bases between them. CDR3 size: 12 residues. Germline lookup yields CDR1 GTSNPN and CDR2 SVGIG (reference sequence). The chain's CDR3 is CARDTGNGELFF. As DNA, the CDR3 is TGTGCCCGGGACACCGGGAACGGGGAGCTGTTTTTT.

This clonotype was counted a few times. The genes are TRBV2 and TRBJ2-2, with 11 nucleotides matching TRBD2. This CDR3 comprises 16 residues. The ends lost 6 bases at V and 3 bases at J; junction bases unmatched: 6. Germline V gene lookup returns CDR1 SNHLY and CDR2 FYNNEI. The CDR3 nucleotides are TGTGCCAGCAGAACGGGACTAGCGGACTACACCGGGGAGCTGTTTTTT. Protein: CASRTGLADYTGELFF.

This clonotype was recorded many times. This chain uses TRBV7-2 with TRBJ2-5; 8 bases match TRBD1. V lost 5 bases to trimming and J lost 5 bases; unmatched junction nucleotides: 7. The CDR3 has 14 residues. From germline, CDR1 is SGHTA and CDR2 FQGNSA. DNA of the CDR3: TGTGCCAGCAGCCGGGACAGGACCCAGGAGACCCAGTACTTC. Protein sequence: CASSRDRTQETQYF.

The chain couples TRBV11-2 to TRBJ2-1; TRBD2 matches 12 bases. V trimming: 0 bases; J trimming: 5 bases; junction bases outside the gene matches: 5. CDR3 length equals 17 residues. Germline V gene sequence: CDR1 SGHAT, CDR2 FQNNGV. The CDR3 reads CASSLDGLAGGNNEQFF. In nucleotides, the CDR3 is TGTGCCAGCAGCTTAGATGGGCTAGCGGGAGGGAACAATGAGCAGTTCTTC.

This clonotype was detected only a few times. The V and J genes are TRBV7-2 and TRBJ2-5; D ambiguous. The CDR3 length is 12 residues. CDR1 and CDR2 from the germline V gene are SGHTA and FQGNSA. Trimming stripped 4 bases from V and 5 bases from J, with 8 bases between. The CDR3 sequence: CASSSQTETQYF. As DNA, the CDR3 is TGTGCCAGCAGCTCCCAGACCGAGACCCAGTACTTC.

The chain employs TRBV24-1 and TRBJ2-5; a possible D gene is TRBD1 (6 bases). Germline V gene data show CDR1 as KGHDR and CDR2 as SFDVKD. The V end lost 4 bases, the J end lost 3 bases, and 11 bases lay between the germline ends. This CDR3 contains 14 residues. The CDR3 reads CATSDRPGEETQYF. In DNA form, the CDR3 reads TGTGCCACCAGTGACCGCCCAGGGGAAGAGACCCAGTACTTC.

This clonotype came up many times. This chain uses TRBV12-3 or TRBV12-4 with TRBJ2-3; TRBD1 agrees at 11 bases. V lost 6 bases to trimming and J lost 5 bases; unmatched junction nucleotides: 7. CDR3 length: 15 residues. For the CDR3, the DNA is TGTGCCAGCAGCCCGGGACAGGGGGAGGTAGATACGCAGTATTTT. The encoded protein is CASSPGQGEVDTQYF.

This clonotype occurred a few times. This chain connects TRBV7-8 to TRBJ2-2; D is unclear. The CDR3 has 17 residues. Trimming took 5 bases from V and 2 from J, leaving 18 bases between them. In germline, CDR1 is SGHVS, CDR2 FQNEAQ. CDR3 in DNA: TGTGCCAGCAGCCCCAAGCGCGCGGTCATAAACACCGGGGAGCTGTTTTTT. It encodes CASSPKRAVINTGELFF.

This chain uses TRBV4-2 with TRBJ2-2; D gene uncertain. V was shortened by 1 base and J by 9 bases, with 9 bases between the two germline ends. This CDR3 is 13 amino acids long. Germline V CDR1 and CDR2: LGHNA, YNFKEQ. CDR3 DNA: TGTGCCAGCAGCCAAGCAGTTGAGCGGGAGCTGTTTTTT. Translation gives CASSQAVERELFF.

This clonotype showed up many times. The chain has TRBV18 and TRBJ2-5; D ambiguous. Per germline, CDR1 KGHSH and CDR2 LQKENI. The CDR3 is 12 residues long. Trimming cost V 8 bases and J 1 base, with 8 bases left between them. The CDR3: CASSPGQETQYF. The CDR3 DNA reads TGTGCCAGCAGTCCTGGCCAAGAGACCCAGTACTTC. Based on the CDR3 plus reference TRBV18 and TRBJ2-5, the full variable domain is NAGVMQNPRHLVRRRGQEARLRCSPMKGHSHVYWYRQLPEEGLKFMVYLQKENIIDESGMPKERFSAEFPKEGPSILRIQQVVRGDSAAYFCASSPGQETQYFGPGTRLLVL.

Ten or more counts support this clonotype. CDR3 sequence (DNA): TGTGCCATCAGTGAGTCGAAAAGGGCAGGAGGTGGCTACACCTTC. Its translation is CAISESKRAGGGYTF. The chain recombines TRBV10-3 with TRBJ1-2; D ambiguous. Looked up from germline, CDR1 is ENHRY and CDR2 is SYGVKD. The V end lost 0 bases, the J end lost 7 bases, and 15 bases lay between the germline ends. This CDR3 region has 15 residues.

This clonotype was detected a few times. The CDR3 DNA reads TGTGCCAGCTATCCGGAAAATCGGGAGGGTCAAACCTACGAGCAGTACTTC. Translating it yields CASYPENREGQTYEQYF. This chain connects TRBV6-1 to TRBJ2-7; 8 positions agree with TRBD2. Germline CDR1 reads MNHNS; CDR2 reads SASEGT. V trimming: 8 bases; J trimming: 2 bases; junction bases outside the gene matches: 17. The CDR3 is 17 residues long.

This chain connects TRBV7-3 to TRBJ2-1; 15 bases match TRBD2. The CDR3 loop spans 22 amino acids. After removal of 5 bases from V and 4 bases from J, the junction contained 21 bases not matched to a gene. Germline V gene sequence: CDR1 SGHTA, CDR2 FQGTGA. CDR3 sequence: CASSRFGLAGGWQGRVYNEQFF. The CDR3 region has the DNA TGTGCCAGCAGCCGATTTGGACTAGCGGGGGGGTGGCAGGGTAGGGTTTACAATGAGCAGTTCTTC.

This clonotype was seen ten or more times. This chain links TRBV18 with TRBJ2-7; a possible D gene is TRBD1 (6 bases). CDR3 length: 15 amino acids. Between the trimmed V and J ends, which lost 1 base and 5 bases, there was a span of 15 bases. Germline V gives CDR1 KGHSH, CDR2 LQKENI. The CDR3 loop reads CASSPRPAGVDEQYF. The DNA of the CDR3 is TGTGCCAGCTCACCACGTCCGGCAGGGGTCGACGAGCAGTACTTC.

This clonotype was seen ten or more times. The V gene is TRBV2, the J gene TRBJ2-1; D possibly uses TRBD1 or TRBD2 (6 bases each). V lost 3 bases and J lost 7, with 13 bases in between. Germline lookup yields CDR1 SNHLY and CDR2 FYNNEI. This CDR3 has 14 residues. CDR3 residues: CASSDSGGRNEQFF. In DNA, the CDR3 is TGTGCCAGCAGTGATTCCGGGGGCCGGAATGAGCAGTTCTTC.

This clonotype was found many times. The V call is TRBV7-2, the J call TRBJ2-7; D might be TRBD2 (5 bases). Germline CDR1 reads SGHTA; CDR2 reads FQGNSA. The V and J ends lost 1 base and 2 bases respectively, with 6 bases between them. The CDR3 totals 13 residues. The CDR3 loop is CASSLGTPYEQYF. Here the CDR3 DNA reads TGTGCCAGCAGCTTAGGGACTCCCTACGAGCAGTACTTC. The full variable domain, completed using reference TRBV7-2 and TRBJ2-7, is GAGVSQSPSNKVTEKGKDVELRCDPISGHTALYWYRQSLGQGLEFLIYFQGNSAPDKSGLPSDRFSAERTGGSVSTLTIQRTQQEDSAVYLCASSLGTPYEQYFGPGTRLTVT.

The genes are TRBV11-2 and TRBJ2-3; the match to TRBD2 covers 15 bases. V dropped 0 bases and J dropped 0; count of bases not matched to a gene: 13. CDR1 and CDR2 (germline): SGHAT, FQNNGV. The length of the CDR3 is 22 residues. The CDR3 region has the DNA TGTGCCAGCAGCTTAGATTCTCCCGGGACTAGCGGGAGGACAACTAGCACAGATACGCAGTATTTT. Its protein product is CASSLDSPGTSGRTTSTDTQYF.

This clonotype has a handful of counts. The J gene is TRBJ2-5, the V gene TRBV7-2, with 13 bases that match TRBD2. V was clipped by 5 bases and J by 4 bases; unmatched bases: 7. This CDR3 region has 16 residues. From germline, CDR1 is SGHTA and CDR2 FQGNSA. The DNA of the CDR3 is TGTGCCAGCAGCCAACCCGGACTAGCGGGAGCAGAGACCCAGTACTTC. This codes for CASSQPGLAGAETQYF.

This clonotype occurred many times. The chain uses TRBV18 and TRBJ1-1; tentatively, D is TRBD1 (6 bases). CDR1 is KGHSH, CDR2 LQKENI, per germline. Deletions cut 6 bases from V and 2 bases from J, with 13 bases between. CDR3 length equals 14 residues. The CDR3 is CASSPGGQNTEAFF. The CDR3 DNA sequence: TGTGCCAGCTCCCCTGGGGGGCAAAACACTGAAGCTTTCTTT.

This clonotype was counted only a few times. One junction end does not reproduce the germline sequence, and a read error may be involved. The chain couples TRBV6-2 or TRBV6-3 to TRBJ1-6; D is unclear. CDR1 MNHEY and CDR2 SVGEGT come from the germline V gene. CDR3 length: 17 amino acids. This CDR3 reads CASSYPDEELFNSPLHF. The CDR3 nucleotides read TGTGCTAGCAGTTACCCCGACGAGGAACTATTTAATTCACCCCTCCACTTT.

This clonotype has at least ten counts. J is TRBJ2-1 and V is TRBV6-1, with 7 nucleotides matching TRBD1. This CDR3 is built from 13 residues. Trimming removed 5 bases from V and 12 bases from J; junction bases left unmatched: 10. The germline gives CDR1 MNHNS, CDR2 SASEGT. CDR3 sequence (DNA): TGTGCCAGCAGTCAGCAGGACCGGACAGGGCAGTTCTTC. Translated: CASSQQDRTGQFF.